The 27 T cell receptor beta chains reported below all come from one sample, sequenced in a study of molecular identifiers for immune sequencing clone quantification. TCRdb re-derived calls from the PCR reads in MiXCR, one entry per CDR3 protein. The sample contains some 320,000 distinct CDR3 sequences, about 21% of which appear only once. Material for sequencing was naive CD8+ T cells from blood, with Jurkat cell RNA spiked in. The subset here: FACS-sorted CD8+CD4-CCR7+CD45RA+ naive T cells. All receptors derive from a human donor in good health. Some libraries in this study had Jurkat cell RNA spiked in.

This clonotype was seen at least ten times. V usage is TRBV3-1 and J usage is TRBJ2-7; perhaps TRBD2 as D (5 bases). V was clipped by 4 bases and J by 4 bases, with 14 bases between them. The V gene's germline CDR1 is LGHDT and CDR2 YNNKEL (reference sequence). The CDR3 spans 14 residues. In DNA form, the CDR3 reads TGTGCCAGCAGCCCCGGCTTGAGCGGTTACGAGCAGTACTTC. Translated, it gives CASSPGLSGYEQYF.

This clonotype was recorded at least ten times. CDR3: CASSREQGLSTEAFF. The CDR3 DNA follows: TGCGCCAGCAGCCGAGAACAGGGATTGTCCACTGAAGCTTTCTTT. This chain links TRBV4-3 with TRBJ1-1; D possibly corresponds to TRBD1 (6 bases). Germline CDR1 and CDR2: LGHNA and YSLEER. V was pared by 4 bases and J by 4 bases, with 16 bases between. The CDR3 runs to 15 residues.

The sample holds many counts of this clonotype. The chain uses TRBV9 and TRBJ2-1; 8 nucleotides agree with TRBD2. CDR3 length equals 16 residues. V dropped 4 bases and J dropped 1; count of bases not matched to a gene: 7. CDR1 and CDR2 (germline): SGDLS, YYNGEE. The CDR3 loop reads CASSLTGGESYNEQFF. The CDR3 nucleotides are TGTGCCAGCAGCTTAACCGGGGGGGAGTCCTACAATGAGCAGTTCTTC.

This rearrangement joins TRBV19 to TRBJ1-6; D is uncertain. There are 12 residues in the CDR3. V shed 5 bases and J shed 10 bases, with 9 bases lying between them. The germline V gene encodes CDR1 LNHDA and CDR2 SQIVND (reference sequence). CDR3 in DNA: TGTGCCAGTAGTTATGGGTCCTCACCCCTCCACTTT. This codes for CASSYGSSPLHF.

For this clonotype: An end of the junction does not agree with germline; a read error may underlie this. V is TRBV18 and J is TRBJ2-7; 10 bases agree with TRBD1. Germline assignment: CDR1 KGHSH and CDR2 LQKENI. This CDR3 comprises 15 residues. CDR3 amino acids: CTSSPSGTGVYEQYF. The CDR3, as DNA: TGTACCAGCTCACCATCCGGGACAGGGGTTTACGAGCAGTACTTC.

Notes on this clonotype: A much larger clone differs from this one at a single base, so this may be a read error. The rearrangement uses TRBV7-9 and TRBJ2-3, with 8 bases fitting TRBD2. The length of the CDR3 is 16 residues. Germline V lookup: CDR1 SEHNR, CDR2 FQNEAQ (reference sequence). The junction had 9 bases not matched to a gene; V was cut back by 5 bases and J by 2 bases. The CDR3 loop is CASSRRTSRDTDTQYF. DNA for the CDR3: TGTGCCAGCAGCCGGCGGACTAGCAGGGACACAGATACGCAGTATTTT.

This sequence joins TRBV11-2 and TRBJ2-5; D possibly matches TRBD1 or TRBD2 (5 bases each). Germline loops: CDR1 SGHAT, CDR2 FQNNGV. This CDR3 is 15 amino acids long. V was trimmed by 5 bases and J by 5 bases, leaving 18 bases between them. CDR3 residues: CASSPSGAQSETQYF. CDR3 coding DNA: TGTGCCAGCAGCCCGTCCGGGGCCCAGTCCGAGACCCAGTACTTC.

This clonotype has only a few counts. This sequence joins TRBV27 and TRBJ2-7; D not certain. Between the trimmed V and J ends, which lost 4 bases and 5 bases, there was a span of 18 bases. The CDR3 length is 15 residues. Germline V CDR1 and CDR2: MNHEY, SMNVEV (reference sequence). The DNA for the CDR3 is TGTGCCAGCAGTTCAAAGTCCGGGCCATGGGACGAGCAGTACTTC. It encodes CASSSKSGPWDEQYF.

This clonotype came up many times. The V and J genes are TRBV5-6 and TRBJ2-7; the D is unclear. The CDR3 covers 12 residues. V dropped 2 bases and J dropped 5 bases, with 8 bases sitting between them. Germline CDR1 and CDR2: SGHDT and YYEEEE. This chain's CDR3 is CASSLGHHEQYF. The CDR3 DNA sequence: TGTGCCAGCAGCTTAGGTCACCACGAGCAGTACTTC.

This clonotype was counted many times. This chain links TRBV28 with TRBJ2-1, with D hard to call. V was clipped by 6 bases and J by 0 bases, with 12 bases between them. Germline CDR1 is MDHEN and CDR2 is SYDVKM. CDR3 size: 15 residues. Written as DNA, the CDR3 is TGTGCCAGCAGAACTGGACGACGCTCCTACAATGAGCAGTTCTTC. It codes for CASRTGRRSYNEQFF.

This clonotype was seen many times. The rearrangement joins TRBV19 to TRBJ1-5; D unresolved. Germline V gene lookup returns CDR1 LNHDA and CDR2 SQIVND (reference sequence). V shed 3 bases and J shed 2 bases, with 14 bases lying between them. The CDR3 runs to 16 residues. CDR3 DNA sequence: TGTGCCAGTAGTATTTTCGGGGATGCTGGCAATCAGCCCCAGCATTTT. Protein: CASSIFGDAGNQPQHF.

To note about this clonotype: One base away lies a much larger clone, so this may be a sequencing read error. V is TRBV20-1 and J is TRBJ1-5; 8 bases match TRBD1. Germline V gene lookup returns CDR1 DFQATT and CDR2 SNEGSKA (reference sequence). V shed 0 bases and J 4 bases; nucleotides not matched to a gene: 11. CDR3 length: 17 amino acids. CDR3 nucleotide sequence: TGCAGTGCTAGAGAACAGGGGGATTGGGACGTAAATCAGCCCCAGCATTTT. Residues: CSAREQGDWDVNQPQHF.

CDR3 region: CASSLRAGITDTQYF. The CDR3 DNA is TGTGCCAGCAGTTTAAGAGCGGGAATAACAGATACGCAGTATTTT. The chain uses TRBV6-2 or TRBV6-3 and TRBJ2-3; 7 nucleotides match TRBD2. The CDR3 sequence is 15 residues long. Germline V gene data show CDR1 as MNHEY and CDR2 as SVGEGT. The J segment lost 3 bases and the V segment lost 4 bases, leaving 7 bases of the junction unmatched.

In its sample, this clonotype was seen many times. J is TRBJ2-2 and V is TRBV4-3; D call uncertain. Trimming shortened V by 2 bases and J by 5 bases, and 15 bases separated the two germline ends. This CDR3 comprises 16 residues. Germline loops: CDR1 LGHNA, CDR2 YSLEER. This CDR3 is CASSQRRQWGTGELFF. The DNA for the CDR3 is TGCGCCAGCAGCCAAAGGCGGCAGTGGGGAACCGGGGAGCTGTTTTTT.

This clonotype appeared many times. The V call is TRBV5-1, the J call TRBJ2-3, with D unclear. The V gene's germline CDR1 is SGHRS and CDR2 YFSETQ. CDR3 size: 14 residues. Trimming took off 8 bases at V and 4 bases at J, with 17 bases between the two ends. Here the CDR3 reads CASTPALGPDTQYF. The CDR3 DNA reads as TGCGCCAGTACGCCCGCCCTAGGCCCAGATACGCAGTATTTT.

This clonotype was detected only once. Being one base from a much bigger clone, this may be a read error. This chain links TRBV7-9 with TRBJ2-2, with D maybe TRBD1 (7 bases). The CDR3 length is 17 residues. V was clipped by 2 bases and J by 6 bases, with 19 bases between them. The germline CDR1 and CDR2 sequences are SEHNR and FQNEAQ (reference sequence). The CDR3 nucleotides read TGTGCCAGCAGCTTACTCGTCGAGCAGGGGGGAGCCGGGGAGCTGTTTTTT. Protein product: CASSLLVEQGGAGELFF.

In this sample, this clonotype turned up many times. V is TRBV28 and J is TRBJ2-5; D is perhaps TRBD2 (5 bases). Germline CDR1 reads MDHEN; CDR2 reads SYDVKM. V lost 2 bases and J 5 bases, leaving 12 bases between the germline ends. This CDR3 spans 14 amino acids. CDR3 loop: CASSLAEGPETQYF. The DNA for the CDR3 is TGTGCCAGCAGTTTAGCTGAGGGCCCGGAGACCCAGTACTTC.

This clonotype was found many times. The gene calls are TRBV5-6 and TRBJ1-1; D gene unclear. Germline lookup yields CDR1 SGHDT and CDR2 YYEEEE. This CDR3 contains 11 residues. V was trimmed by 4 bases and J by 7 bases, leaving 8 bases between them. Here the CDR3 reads CASSLGREAFF. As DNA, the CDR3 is TGTGCCAGCAGCCTAGGACGTGAAGCTTTCTTT.

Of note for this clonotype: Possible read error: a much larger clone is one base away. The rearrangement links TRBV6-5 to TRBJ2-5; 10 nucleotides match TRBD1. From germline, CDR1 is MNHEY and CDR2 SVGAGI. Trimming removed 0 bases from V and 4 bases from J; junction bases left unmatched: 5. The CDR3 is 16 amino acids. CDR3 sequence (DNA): TGTGCCAGCAGTTACTCTTGGCGGGACAGGGGAGAGACCCAGTACTTC. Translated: CASSYSWRDRGETQYF.

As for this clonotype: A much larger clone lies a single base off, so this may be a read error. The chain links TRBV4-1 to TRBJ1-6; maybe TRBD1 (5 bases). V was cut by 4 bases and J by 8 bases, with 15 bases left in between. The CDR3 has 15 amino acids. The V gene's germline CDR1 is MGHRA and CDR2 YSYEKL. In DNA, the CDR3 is TGCGCCAGCAGCCTCAGGGACGTAGAGGATTCACCCCTCCACTTT. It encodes CASSLRDVEDSPLHF.

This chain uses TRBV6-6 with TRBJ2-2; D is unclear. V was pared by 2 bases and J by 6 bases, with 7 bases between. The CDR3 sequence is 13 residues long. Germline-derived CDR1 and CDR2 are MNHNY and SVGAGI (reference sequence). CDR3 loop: CASSYGYAGELFF. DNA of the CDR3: TGTGCCAGCAGTTACGGGTACGCCGGGGAGCTGTTTTTT.

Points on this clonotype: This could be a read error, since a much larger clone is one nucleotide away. The chain's CDR3 is CASSLQGADTGELSF. The CDR3 DNA reads TGTGCCAGCAGCTTGCAGGGGGCGGACACCGGGGAGCTGTCTTTT. The chain has TRBV5-4 and TRBJ2-2; 8 nucleotides match TRBD1. The CDR3 extends over 15 amino acids. Germline loops: CDR1 SGHNT, CDR2 YYREEE (reference sequence).

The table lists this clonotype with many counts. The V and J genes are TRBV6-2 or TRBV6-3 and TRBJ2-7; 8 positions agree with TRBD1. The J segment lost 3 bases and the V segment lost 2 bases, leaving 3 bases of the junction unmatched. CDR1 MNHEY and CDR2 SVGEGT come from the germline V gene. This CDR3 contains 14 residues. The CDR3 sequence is CASSYPGTGYEQYF. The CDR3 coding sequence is TGTGCCAGCAGTTACCCCGGGACAGGCTACGAGCAGTACTTC.

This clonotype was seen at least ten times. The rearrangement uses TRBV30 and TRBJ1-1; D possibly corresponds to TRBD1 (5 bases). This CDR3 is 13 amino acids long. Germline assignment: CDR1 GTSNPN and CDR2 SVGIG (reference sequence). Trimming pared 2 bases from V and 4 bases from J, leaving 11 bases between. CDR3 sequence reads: CAWSQTGPTEAFF. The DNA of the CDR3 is TGTGCCTGGAGTCAAACAGGTCCCACTGAAGCTTTCTTT.

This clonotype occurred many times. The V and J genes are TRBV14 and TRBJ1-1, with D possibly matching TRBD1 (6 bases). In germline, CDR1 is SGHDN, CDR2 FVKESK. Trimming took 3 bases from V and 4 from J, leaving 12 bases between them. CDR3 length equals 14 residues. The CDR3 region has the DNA TGTGCCAGCAGCCACTACCAGGGGACCACTGAAGCTTTCTTT. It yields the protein CASSHYQGTTEAFF.

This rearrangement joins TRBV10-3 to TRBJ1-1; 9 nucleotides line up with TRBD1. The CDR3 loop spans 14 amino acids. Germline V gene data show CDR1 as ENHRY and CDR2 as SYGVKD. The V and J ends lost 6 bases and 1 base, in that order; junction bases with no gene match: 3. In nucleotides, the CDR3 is TGTGCCATCAGGAGGACAGGGGAGAACACTGAAGCTTTCTTT. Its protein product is CAIRRTGENTEAFF.

In DNA form, the CDR3 reads TGTGCCAGCAGTTACTCGACTAGCGGGAGCAGGTTGGGTGAGCAGTACTTC. Amino acid sequence: CASSYSTSGSRLGEQYF. The rearrangement links TRBV6-5 to TRBJ2-7; 12 bases line up with TRBD2. V lost 0 bases and J lost 7; bases outside the gene matches: 10. Per the germline V gene, CDR1 is MNHEY and CDR2 is SVGAGI. This CDR3 comprises 17 residues.